This is a list of T cell receptor beta chains from one sample in a study of naive CD8 T cells in extremely preterm neonates. Using immunoSEQ multiplex PCR, the repertoire was profiled, and TCRdb retains in-frame clones only, with some absent. The sample consists of over 5,000 clones, around 97% of them appearing once. What was sequenced was naive CD8+ T cells from blood. The origin of the receptors is a human donor in good health. The CDR3 runs from the conserved cysteine through the conserved F or W. The D gene is left open where the match is weak. Rows may omit the clone size; those that give it use once, few, many or a size class.

DNA	CDR3	V	D	size	J
TGCGCCAGCAGCCAAGAGCGGGGGCTCACAGATACGCAGTATTTT	CASSQERGLTDTQYF	TRBV4-3	-	-	TRBJ2-3
TGTGCCAGTAGCCAAGGGACAGCCTACGAGCAGTACTTC	CASSQGTAYEQYF	TRBV19	TRBD1	-	TRBJ2-7
TGTGCCAGCAGCTTAGGTAGCGGGACGGGCTACGAGCAGTACTTC	CASSLGSGTGYEQYF	TRBV11-2	TRBD2	-	TRBJ2-7
TGCGCCAGCAGCTTTGGTCAGGGGCGAGAGACCCAGTACTTC	CASSFGQGRETQYF	TRBV5-1	-	-	TRBJ2-5
TGTGCCAGCAGCGACAGGGGGCATCAGCCCCAGCATTTT	CASSDRGHQPQHF	TRBV27	TRBD1	-	TRBJ1-5
TGTGCCAGCAGCCCGTGGACAGGGGACTACGAGCAGTACTTC	CASSPWTGDYEQYF	TRBV7-9	TRBD1	-	TRBJ2-7
TGTGCCAGCAGCTCCGCGAGGGGGTTAACCTACAATGAGCAGTTCTTC	CASSSARGLTYNEQFF	TRBV7-9	-	-	TRBJ2-1
TGTGCCAGCAGCCTGCAGAGGGAAAAACTGTTTTTT	CASSLQREKLFF	TRBV7-9	-	-	TRBJ1-4
TGCGCCAGCAGCTTGGACAGGGCTGCAACTAATGAAAAACTGTTTTTT	CASSLDRAATNEKLFF	TRBV5-1	-	-	TRBJ1-4
TGTGCCAGCGGGAGGAGCACAGATACGCAGTATTTT	CASGRSTDTQYF	TRBV6-1	-	once	TRBJ2-3
TGTGCCACGGGACTAGCAGGGAATGAGCAGTTCTTC	CATGLAGNEQFF	TRBV6-1	TRBD2	once	TRBJ2-1
TGTGCCAGCAGTTTATGGCCGAGAGGAGATACGCAGTATTTT	CASSLWPRGDTQYF	TRBV28	-	-	TRBJ2-3
TGTGCCAGCAGCGTAGGTCAGGCGAACCAGTACCAAGAGACCCAGTACTTC	CASSVGQANQYQETQYF	TRBV9	-	-	TRBJ2-5
TGTGCCAAAGTTGAGGCGGGGGACACCGGGGAGCTGTTTTTT	CAKVEAGDTGELFF	TRBV7-9	TRBD2	-	TRBJ2-2
TGTGCCAGCAGCGTAGATGGTCCAGGGGGAACCTACGAGCAGTACTTC	CASSVDGPGGTYEQYF	TRBV9	TRBD1	-	TRBJ2-7
TGTGCCAGCAGCGTAGGTAGCGGGAGCTACAATGAGCAGTTCTTC	CASSVGSGSYNEQFF	TRBV9	TRBD2	-	TRBJ2-1
TGTGCCAGTAGTCCCTTTGCGGGAGGCACAGATACGCAGTATTTT	CASSPFAGGTDTQYF	TRBV19	TRBD2	-	TRBJ2-3
TGTGCCAGCAGCGTTGTAGCGGGCAATGAGCAGTTCTTC	CASSVVAGNEQFF	TRBV6-4	TRBD2	-	TRBJ2-1